The subject of this entry is one T cell receptor beta chain. The antigen remains undetermined. The sample comes from a study of cytomegalovirus exposure and HLA in healthy donors. Study findings and constraints: TCR beta sequences reportedly predicted most subjects' HLA-A and HLA-B alleles accurately.

Primers included in the PCR were 60 Vbeta and 13 Jbeta primers. The assay was immunoSEQ multiplex PCR, and TCRdb's table has in-frame clones only and misses some. The table records over 100,000 clones, 70% to 90% of them present only once. Sequencing input: PBMCs. The TCR originated in a man aged 35 to 55 in good health and CMV-seronegative.

DNA for the CDR3: TGCGCCAGCAGCTTGGCAGGGGTTACCGGGGAGCTGTTTTTT. The encoded protein is CASSLAGVTGELFF. The chain is built from TRBV5-1 and TRBJ2-2; maybe TRBD1 (6 bases). CDR3 length: 14 amino acids. Trimming left V 0 bases short and J 5 bases short, with 8 bases between. The germline V gene encodes CDR1 SGHRS and CDR2 YFSETQ. Supplemented by reference TRBV5-1 and TRBJ2-2, the full variable domain reads KAGVTQTPRYLIKTRGQQVTLSCSPISGHRSVSWYQQTPGQGLQFLFEYFSETQRNKGNFPGRFSGRQFSNSRSEMNVSTLELGDSALYLCASSLAGVTGELFFGEGSRLTVL.